The 11 T cell receptor beta chains below were found in one sample sequenced in a study of cytomegalovirus exposure and HLA in healthy donors. Both 60 Vbeta primers and 13 Jbeta primers went into the PCR. TCRdb's table, derived via immunoSEQ multiplex PCR, lists solely in-frame clones and lacks some. This sample yields 100,000 to 150,000 clones, of which approximately 80% are seen a single time; 0.55% to 0.75% belongs to the top ten. The sample comprised PBMCs. Receptors originate from a young man in good health and CMV-seronegative.

The chain has TRBV7-2 and TRBJ2-5; 8 bases fit TRBD2. J gave up 5 bases and V 2 bases, and 7 bases lay outside the gene matches. From germline, CDR1 is SGHTA and CDR2 FQGNSA. The CDR3 has 15 residues. The CDR3 DNA sequence: TGTGCCAGCAGCTTAACGGGACTAGGATCGGAGACCCAGTACTTC. As protein: CASSLTGLGSETQYF.

This chain links TRBV15 with TRBJ2-4; TRBD1 aligns across 9 bases. V dropped 6 bases and J dropped 9; count of bases not matched to a gene: 9. This CDR3 has 14 residues. Germline CDR1 reads LNHNV; CDR2 reads YYDKDF (reference sequence). This CDR3 reads CATRPGTGRGIQYF. CDR3 nucleotide sequence: TGTGCCACCAGACCCGGGACAGGGAGGGGCATTCAGTACTTC.

The chain carries TRBV18 and TRBJ1-6; 9 bases are shared with TRBD1. Per the germline V gene, CDR1 is KGHSH and CDR2 is LQKENI. V lost 5 bases and J lost 6; bases outside the gene matches: 5. The CDR3 loop spans 15 amino acids. CDR3 DNA sequence: TGTGCCAGCTCAATACCGGGACAGGGTAATTCACCCCTCCACTTT. Protein: CASSIPGQGNSPLHF. The full variable domain, its missing parts supplied by reference TRBV18 and TRBJ1-6, is NAGVMQNPRHLVRRRGQEARLRCSPMKGHSHVYWYRQLPEEGLKFMVYLQKENIIDESGMPKERFSAEFPKEGPSILRIQQVVRGDSAAYFCASSIPGQGNSPLHFGNGTRLTVT.

This clone was found once. V is TRBV27 and J is TRBJ1-2; the match to TRBD1 covers 8 bases. The germline gives CDR1 MNHEY, CDR2 SMNVEV (reference sequence). Losses at the gene ends were 5 bases for V and 7 bases for J; bases not matched to a gene: 9. CDR3 length equals 14 residues. The CDR3: CASSGQGKYFGYTF. In DNA, the CDR3 is TGTGCCAGCAGTGGACAGGGAAAGTACTTTGGCTACACCTTC.

The rearrangement uses TRBV7-9 and TRBJ1-5, with 7 bases identical to TRBD1. Germline V CDR1 and CDR2: SEHNR, FQNEAQ (reference sequence). This CDR3 comprises 16 residues. V was pared by 4 bases and J by 0 bases, with 6 bases of the junction left unmatched. The CDR3 sequence is CASSSSGTVSNQPQHF. CDR3 bases: TGTGCCAGCAGCTCGTCCGGGACAGTTAGCAATCAGCCCCAGCATTTT.

This rearrangement joins TRBV14 to TRBJ1-1; 7 bases fit TRBD1. CDR1 SGHDN and CDR2 FVKESK come from the germline V gene. The length of the CDR3 is 18 residues. V lost 2 bases to trimming and J lost 0 bases; unmatched junction nucleotides: 12. Here the CDR3 reads CASSQLRQGWDMNTEAFF. CDR3 nucleotides: TGTGCCAGCAGCCAACTCCGACAGGGCTGGGACATGAACACTGAAGCTTTCTTT.

V usage is TRBV7-6 and J usage is TRBJ2-7; the match to TRBD1 covers 8 bases. Germline CDR1 SGHVS, CDR2 FNYEAQ. The CDR3 has 17 amino acids. The trim removed 0 bases at V and 2 bases at J, leaving 9 bases unmatched. CDR3 loop: CASSLAVTGAIAYEQYF. In nucleotides, the CDR3 is TGTGCCAGCAGCTTAGCCGTGACAGGGGCAATCGCCTACGAGCAGTACTTC. The full variable domain, completed using reference TRBV7-6 and TRBJ2-7, is GAGVSQSPRYKVTKRGQDVALRCDPISGHVSLYWYRQALGQGPEFLTYFNYEAQQDKSGLPNDRFSAERPEGSISTLTIQRTEQRDSAMYRCASSLAVTGAIAYEQYFGPGTRLTVT.

The V call is TRBV30, the J call TRBJ1-2, with TRBD1 matching 9 bases. Germline V CDR1 and CDR2: GTSNPN, SVGIG (reference sequence). After removal of 4 bases from V and 3 bases from J, the junction contained 3 bases not matched to a gene. The CDR3 has 13 residues. The CDR3 coding sequence is TGTGCCTGGAATTGGGACAGGGACTATGGCTACACCTTC. Residues: CAWNWDRDYGYTF.

The chain couples TRBV18 to TRBJ1-5; 11 bases fit TRBD1. The length of the CDR3 is 16 residues. Per the germline V gene, CDR1 is KGHSH and CDR2 is LQKENI. The V gene end was trimmed by 3 bases and the J gene end by 6 bases; junction bases not matched to a gene: 7. CDR3 sequence reads: CASSPPTGTGGQPQHF. Written as DNA, the CDR3 is TGTGCCAGCTCACCTCCGACCGGGACAGGGGGTCAGCCCCAGCATTTT.

The chain uses TRBV15 and TRBJ2-3; D call uncertain. The CDR3 totals 15 residues. The germline V gene has CDR1 LNHNV and CDR2 YYDKDF (reference sequence). The V end lost 2 bases, the J end lost 3 bases, and 12 bases lay between the germline ends. The CDR3 sequence: CATSRMNLGTDTQYF. The CDR3, as DNA: TGTGCCACCAGCAGAATGAATCTCGGTACAGATACGCAGTATTTT.

V is TRBV16 and J is TRBJ1-5; 7 positions agree with TRBD1. V trimming: 2 bases; J trimming: 5 bases; junction bases outside the gene matches: 24. The CDR3 loop spans 21 amino acids. Germline V gives CDR1 KGHSY, CDR2 FQNENV. The chain's CDR3 is CASSQLTQWQGEFFRYQPQHF. The CDR3 DNA sequence: TGTGCCAGCAGCCAACTTACGCAGTGGCAGGGGGAGTTTTTTCGGTATCAGCCCCAGCATTTT.